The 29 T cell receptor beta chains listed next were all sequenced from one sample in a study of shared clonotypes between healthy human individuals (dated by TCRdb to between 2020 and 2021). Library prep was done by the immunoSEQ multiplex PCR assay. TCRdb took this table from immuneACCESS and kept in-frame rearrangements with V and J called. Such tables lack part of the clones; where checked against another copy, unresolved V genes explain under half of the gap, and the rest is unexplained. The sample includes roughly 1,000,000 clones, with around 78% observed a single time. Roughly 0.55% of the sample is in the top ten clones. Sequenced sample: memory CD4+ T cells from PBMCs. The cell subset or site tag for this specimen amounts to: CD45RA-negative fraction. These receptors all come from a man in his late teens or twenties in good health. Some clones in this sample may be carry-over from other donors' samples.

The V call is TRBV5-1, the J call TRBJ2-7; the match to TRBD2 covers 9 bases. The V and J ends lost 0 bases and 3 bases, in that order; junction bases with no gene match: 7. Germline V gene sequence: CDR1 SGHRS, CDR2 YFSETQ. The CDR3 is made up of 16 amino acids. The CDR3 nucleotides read TGCGCCAGCAGCTTGGTTCCCGGACTAGCGAACTACGAGCAGTACTTC. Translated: CASSLVPGLANYEQYF.

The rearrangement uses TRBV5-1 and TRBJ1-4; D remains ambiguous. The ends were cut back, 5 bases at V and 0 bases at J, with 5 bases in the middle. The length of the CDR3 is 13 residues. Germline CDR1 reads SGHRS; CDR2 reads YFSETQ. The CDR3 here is CASSRATNEKLFF. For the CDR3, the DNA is TGCGCCAGCAGTAGGGCAACTAATGAAAAACTGTTTTTT.

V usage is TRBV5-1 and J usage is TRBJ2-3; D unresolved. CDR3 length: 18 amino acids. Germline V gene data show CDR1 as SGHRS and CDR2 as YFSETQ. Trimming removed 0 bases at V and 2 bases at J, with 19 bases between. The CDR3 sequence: CASSLGTSGSTTTDTQYF. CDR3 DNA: TGCGCCAGCAGCTTGGGTACTTCCGGCAGCACCACCACAGATACGCAGTATTTT.

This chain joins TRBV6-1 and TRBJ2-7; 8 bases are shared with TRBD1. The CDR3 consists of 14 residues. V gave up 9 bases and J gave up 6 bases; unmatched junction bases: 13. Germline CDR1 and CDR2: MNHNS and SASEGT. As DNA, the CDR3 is TGTGCCAGTTCCGAGAGCAGGGGGCGGGGCGAGCAGTACTTC. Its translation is CASSESRGRGEQYF.

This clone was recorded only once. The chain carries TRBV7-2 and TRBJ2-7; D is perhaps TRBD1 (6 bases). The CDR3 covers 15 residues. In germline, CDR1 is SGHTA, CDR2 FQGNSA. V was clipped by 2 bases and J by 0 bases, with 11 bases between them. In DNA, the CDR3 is TGTGCCAGCAGCTTAATCGGGACATACTCCTACGAGCAGTACTTC. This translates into CASSLIGTYSYEQYF.

For the CDR3, the DNA is TGCGCCAGCAGCCAAGGGCAGGGCTTCAACTATGGCTACACCTTC. Residues: CASSQGQGFNYGYTF. V gene TRBV4-1 combines with J gene TRBJ1-2; D might be TRBD1 (5 bases). The V and J ends lost 1 base and 2 bases respectively, with 11 bases between them. The CDR3 covers 15 residues. Per the germline V gene, CDR1 is MGHRA and CDR2 is YSYEKL.

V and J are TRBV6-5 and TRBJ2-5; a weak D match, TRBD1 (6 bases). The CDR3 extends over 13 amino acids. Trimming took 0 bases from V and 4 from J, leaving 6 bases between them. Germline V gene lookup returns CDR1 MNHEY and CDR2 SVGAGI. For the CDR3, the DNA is TGTGCCAGCAGTTACTCGGGGGCAGAGACCCAGTACTTC. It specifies CASSYSGAETQYF.

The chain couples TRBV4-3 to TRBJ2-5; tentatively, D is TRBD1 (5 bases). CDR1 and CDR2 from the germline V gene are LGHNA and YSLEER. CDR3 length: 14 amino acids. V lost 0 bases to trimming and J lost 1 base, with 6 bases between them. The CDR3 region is CASSQEGAQETQYF. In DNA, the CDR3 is TGCGCCAGCAGCCAAGAAGGGGCCCAAGAGACCCAGTACTTC.

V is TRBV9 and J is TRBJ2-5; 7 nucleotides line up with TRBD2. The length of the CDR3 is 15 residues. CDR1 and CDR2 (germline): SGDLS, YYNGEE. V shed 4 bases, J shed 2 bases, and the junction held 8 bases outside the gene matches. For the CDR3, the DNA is TGTGCCAGCAGCACCCAGGGAGGGGAGCAAGAGACCCAGTACTTC. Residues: CASSTQGGEQETQYF.

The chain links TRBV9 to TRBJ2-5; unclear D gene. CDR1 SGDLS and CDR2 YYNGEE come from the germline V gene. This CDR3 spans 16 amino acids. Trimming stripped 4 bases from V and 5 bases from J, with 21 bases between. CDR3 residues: CASSPEVVGSGETQYF. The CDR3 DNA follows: TGTGCCAGCAGCCCAGAGGTAGTCGGAAGTGGGGAGACCCAGTACTTC.

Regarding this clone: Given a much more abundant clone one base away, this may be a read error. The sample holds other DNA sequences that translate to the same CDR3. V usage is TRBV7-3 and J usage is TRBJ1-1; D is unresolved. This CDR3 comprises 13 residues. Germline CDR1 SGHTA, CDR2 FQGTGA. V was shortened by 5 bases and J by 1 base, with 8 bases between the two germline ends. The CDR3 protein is CASSPGPNTEAFF. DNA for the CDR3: TGTGCCAGCAGCCCAGGACCGAACACTGAAGCTTTCTTT.

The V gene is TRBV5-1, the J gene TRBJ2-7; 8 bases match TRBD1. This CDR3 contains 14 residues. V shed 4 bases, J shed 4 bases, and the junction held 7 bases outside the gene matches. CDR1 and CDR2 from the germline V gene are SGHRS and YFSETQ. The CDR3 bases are TGCGCCAGCAGCGCCGGACAGGGCGGGTACGAGCAGTACTTC. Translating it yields CASSAGQGGYEQYF.

The CDR3 reads CASSRGLAFTDTQYF. CDR3 bases: TGCGCCAGCAGTCGGGGACTAGCGTTTACAGATACGCAGTATTTT. The chain is built from TRBV10-1 and TRBJ2-3; 10 bases line up with TRBD2. Per germline, CDR1 WNHNN and CDR2 SYGVQD (reference sequence). V trimming: 5 bases; J trimming: 3 bases; junction bases outside the gene matches: 5. CDR3 length: 15 residues.

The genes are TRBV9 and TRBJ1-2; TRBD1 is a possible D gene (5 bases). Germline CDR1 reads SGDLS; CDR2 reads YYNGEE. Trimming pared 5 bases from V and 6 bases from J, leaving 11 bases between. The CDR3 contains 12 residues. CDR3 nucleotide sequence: TGTGCCAGCAGGGGGCCTCGCCATGGCTACACCTTC. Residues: CASRGPRHGYTF.

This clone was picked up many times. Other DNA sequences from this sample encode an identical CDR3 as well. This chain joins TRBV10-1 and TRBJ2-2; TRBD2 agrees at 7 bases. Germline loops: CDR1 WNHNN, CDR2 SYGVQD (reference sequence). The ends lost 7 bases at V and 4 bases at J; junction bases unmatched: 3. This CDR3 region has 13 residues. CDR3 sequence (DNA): TGCGCCAGCACACCGGGGGGCACCGGGGAGCTGTTTTTT. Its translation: CASTPGGTGELFF.

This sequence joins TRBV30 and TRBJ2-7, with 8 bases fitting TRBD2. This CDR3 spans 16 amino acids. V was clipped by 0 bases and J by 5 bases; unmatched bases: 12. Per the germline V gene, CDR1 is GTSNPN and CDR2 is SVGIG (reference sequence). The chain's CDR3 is CAWSVTAGGRRNEQYF. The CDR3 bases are TGTGCCTGGAGTGTGACGGCGGGAGGTCGACGGAACGAGCAGTACTTC.

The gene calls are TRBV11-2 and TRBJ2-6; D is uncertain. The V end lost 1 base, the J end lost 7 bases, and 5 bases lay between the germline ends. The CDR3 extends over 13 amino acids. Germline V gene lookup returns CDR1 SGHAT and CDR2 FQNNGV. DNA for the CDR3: TGTGCCAGCAGCTTAGCGTTCGCCAACGTCCTGACTTTC. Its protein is CASSLAFANVLTF. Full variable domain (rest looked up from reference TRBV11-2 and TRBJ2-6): EAGVAQSPRYKIIEKRQSVAFWCNPISGHATLYWYQQILGQGPKLLIQFQNNGVVDDSQLPKDRFSAERLKGVDSTLKIQPAKLEDSAVYLCASSLAFANVLTFGAGSRLTVL.

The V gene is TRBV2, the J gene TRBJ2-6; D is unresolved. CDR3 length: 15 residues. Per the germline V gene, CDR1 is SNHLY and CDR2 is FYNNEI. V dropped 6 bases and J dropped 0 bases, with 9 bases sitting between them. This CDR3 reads CASRRIISGANVLTF. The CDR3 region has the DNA TGTGCCAGCAGGCGGATAATCTCTGGGGCCAACGTCCTGACTTTC.

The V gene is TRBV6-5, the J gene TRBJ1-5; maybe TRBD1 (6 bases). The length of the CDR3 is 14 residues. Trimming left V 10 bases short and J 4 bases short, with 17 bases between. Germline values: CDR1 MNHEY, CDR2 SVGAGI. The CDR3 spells CATGALAGNQPQHF. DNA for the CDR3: TGTGCCACAGGGGCCCTGGCGGGGAATCAGCCCCAGCATTTT.

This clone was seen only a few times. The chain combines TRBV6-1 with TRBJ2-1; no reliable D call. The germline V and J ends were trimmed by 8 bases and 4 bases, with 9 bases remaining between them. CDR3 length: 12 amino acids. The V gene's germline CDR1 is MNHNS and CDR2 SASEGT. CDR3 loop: CASAPDYNEQFF. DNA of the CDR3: TGTGCCAGCGCGCCGGATTACAATGAGCAGTTCTTC.

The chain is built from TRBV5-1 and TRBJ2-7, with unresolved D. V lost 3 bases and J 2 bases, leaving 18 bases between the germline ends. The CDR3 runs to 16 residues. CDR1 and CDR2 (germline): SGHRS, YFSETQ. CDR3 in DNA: TGCGCCAGCAGCTCCCAATCGTCCTTGCAGGCCTACGAGCAGTACTTC. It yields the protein CASSSQSSLQAYEQYF.

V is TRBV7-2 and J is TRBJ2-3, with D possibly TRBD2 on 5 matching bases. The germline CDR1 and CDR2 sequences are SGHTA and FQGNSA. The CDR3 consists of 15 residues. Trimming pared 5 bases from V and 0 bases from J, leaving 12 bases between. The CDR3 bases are TGTGCCAGCAGCCCCCAGGACTTTAGCACAGATACGCAGTATTTT. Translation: CASSPQDFSTDTQYF.

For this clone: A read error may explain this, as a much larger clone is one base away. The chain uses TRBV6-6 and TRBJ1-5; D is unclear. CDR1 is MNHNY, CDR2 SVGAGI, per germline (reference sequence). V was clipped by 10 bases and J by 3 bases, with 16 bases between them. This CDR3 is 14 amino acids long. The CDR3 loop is CATSSRVLNQPQHF. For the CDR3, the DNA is TGTGCCACCAGCAGTCGGGTTCTCAATCAGCCCCAGCATTTT.

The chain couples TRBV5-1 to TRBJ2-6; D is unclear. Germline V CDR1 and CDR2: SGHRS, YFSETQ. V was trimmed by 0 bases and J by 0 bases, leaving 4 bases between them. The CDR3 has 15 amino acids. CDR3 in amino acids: CASSLVISGANVLTF. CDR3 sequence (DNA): TGCGCCAGCAGCTTGGTGATCTCTGGGGCCAACGTCCTGACTTTC.

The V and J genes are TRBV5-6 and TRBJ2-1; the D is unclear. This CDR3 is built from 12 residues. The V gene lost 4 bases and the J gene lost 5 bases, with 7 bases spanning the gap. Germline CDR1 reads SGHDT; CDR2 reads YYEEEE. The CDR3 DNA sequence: TGTGCCAGCAGCACCCGGGACAATGAGCAGTTCTTC. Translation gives CASSTRDNEQFF.

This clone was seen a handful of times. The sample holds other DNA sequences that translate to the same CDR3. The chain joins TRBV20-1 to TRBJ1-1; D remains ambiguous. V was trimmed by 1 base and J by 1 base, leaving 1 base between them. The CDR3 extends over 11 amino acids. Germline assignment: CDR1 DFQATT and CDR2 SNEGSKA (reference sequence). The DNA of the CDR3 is TGCAGTGCTAGAGGGAACACTGAAGCTTTCTTT. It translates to CSARGNTEAFF.

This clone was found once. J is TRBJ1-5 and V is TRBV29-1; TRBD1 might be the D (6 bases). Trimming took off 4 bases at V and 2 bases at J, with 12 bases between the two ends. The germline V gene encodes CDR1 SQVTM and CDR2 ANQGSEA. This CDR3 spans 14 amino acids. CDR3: CSVAPGQGNQPQHF. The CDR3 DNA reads TGCAGCGTTGCCCCGGGACAAGGCAATCAGCCCCAGCATTTT.

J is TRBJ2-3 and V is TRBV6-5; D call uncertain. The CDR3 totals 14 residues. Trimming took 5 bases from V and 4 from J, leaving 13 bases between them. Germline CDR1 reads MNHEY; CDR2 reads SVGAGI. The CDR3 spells CASSTRVGPDTQYF. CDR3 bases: TGTGCCAGCAGTACGCGAGTGGGTCCAGATACGCAGTATTTT.

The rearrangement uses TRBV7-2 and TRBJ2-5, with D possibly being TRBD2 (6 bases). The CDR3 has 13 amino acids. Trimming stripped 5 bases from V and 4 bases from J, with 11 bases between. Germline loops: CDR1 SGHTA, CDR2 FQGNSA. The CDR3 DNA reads TGTGCCAGCAGCGCGAGGCGGGGAGAGACCCAGTACTTC. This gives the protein CASSARRGETQYF.